Following are 8 T cell receptor beta chains from one sample sequenced in a study of blood T cell repertoires in COVID-19. Measured with immunoSEQ multiplex PCR; TCRdb has only the in-frame clones, and not every one. The sample lists around 180,000 clones, approximately 74% occurring once. The sequenced sample was peripheral blood. These TCRs come from a woman at least 80 years old with acute or convalescent COVID-19.

The V gene is TRBV10-3, the J gene TRBJ2-3; D is possibly TRBD2 (5 bases). Between the trimmed V and J ends, which lost 8 bases and 10 bases, there was a span of 19 bases. Looked up from germline, CDR1 is ENHRY and CDR2 is SYGVKD. CDR3 length equals 13 residues. The CDR3 sequence is CAIVLGPEGPQYF. CDR3 in DNA: TGTGCCATCGTCCTCGGGCCAGAGGGTCCGCAGTATTTT.

The chain is built from TRBV28 and TRBJ1-6, with TRBD1 matching over 11 bases. After removal of 6 bases from V and 1 base from J, the junction contained 5 bases not matched to a gene. Germline V lookup: CDR1 MDHEN, CDR2 SYDVKM. This CDR3 contains 17 residues. CDR3 coding DNA: TGTGCCAGCAGCCGTGGGACAGGGGGATCCTATAATTCACCCCTCCACTTT. As protein: CASSRGTGGSYNSPLHF. The entire variable domain, with the rest obtained from reference TRBV28 and TRBJ1-6, is as follows: DVKVTQSSRYLVKRTGEKVFLECVQDMDHENMFWYRQDPGLGLRLIYFSYDVKMKEKGDIPEGYSVSREKKERFSLILESASTNQTSMYLCASSRGTGGSYNSPLHFGNGTRLTVT.

This sequence joins TRBV4-3 and TRBJ2-7; D might be TRBD1 (5 bases). CDR1 is LGHNA and CDR2 is YSLEER in the germline V gene. This CDR3 comprises 18 residues. The V and J ends lost 4 bases and 3 bases respectively, with 25 bases between them. CDR3 amino acids: CASSPPGATQKAIYEQYF. Written as DNA, the CDR3 is TGCGCCAGCAGCCCGCCTGGGGCAACCCAGAAAGCTATCTACGAGCAGTACTTC.

This chain uses TRBV19 with TRBJ1-1; 7 positions agree with TRBD1. There are 13 residues in the CDR3. The J segment lost 5 bases and the V segment lost 3 bases, leaving 3 bases of the junction unmatched. The germline gives CDR1 LNHDA, CDR2 SQIVND (reference sequence). The CDR3 coding sequence is TGTGCCAGTAGTATTAACAGGGGAACTGAAGCTTTCTTT. Translating it yields CASSINRGTEAFF.

This clone was found once. The chain recombines TRBV5-1 with TRBJ2-7, with 11 nucleotides matching TRBD2. Trimming cost V 4 bases and J 4 bases; bases outside gene matches: 7. The CDR3 loop spans 15 amino acids. Germline lookup yields CDR1 SGHRS and CDR2 YFSETQ. CDR3 sequence reads: CASSRVLAGGYEQYF. The CDR3 nucleotides read TGCGCCAGCAGCAGGGTTCTAGCGGGAGGTTACGAGCAGTACTTC. The full variable domain, its missing parts supplied by reference TRBV5-1 and TRBJ2-7, is KAGVTQTPRYLIKTRGQQVTLSCSPISGHRSVSWYQQTPGQGLQFLFEYFSETQRNKGNFPGRFSGRQFSNSRSEMNVSTLELGDSALYLCASSRVLAGGYEQYFGPGTRLTVT.

Here the CDR3 reads CASSHGQGFGNEQFF. The CDR3 DNA is TGCGCCAGCAGCCACGGACAGGGTTTTGGCAATGAGCAGTTCTTC. The chain couples TRBV4-3 to TRBJ2-1, with 8 bases matching TRBD1. There are 15 residues in the CDR3. The J segment lost 6 bases and the V segment lost 3 bases, leaving 7 bases of the junction unmatched. Germline CDR1 and CDR2: LGHNA and YSLEER.

The chain uses TRBV3-1 (or the pseudogene TRBV3-2) and TRBJ2-7; no firm D call. CDR1 is LGHDT, CDR2 YNNKEL, per germline (reference sequence). V was trimmed by 1 base and J by 3 bases, leaving 19 bases between them. This CDR3 has 17 residues. CDR3 nucleotides: TGTGCCAGCAGCCAAGCCGAGACTGTCCGCCCTATCTACGAGCAGTACTTC. The encoded protein is CASSQAETVRPIYEQYF.

The chain has TRBV5-6 and TRBJ1-1, with D unresolved. Germline V lookup: CDR1 SGHDT, CDR2 YYEEEE. This CDR3 is 15 amino acids long. Trimming stripped 5 bases from V and 0 bases from J, with 14 bases between. CDR3 amino acids: CASSPRRDLNTEAFF. The DNA of the CDR3 is TGTGCCAGCAGTCCGAGACGGGATCTGAACACTGAAGCTTTCTTT.